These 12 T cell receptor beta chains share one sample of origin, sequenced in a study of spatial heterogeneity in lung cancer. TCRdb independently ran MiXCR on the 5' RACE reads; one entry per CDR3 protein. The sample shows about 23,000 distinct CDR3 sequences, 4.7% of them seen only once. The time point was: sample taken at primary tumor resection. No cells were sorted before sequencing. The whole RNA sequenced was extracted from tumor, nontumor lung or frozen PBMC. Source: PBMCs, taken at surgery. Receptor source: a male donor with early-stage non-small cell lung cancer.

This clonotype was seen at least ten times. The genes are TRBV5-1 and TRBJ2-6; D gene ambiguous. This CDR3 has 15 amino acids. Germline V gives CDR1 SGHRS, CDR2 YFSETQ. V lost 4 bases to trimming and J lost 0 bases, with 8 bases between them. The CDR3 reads CASSLVGSGANVLTF. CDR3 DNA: TGCGCCAGCAGCCTCGTTGGCTCTGGGGCCAACGTCCTGACTTTC.

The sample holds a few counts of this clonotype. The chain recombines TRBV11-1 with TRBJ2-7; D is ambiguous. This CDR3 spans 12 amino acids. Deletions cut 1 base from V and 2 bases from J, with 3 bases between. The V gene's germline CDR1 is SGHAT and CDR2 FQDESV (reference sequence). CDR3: CASSLETYEQYF. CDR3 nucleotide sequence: TGTGCCAGCAGCTTAGAAACCTACGAGCAGTACTTC.

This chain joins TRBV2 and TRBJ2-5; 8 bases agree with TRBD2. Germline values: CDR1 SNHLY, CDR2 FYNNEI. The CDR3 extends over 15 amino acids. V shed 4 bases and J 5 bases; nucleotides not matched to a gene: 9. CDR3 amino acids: CASSAPAGEGETQYF. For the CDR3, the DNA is TGTGCCAGCAGTGCTCCAGCGGGAGAGGGGGAGACCCAGTACTTC.

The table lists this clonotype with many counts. The CDR3 spells CASSSTGTGGLGNTIYF. CDR3 in DNA: TGTGCCAGCAGCTCAACCGGGACAGGGGGCCTTGGAAACACCATATATTTT. The gene calls are TRBV7-2 and TRBJ1-3; 12 nucleotides align to TRBD1. The V segment lost 4 bases and the J segment 3 bases; nucleotides outside the gene matches: 7. CDR1 SGHTA and CDR2 FQGNSA come from the germline V gene. The CDR3 consists of 17 residues.

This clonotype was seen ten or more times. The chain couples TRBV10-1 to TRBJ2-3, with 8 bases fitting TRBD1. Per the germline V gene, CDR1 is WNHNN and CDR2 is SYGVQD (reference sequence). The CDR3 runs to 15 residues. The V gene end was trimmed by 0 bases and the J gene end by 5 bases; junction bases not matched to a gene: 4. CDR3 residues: CASSESTGDGDTQYF. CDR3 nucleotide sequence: TGCGCCAGCAGTGAGTCGACAGGGGACGGAGATACGCAGTATTTT.

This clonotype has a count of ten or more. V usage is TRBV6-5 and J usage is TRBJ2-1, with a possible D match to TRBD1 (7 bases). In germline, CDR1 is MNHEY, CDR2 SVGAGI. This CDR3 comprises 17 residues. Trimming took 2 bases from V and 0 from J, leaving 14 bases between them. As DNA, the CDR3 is TGTGCCAGCAGTTACGCGGGACAGTGGAGCTCCTACAATGAGCAGTTCTTC. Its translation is CASSYAGQWSSYNEQFF.

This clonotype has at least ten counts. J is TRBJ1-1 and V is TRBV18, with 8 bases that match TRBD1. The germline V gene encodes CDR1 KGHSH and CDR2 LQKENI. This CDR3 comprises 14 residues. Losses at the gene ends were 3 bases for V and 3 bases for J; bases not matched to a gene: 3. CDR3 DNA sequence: TGTGCCAGCTCACCTCAGGGGGCTGACACTGAAGCTTTCTTT. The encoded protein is CASSPQGADTEAFF.

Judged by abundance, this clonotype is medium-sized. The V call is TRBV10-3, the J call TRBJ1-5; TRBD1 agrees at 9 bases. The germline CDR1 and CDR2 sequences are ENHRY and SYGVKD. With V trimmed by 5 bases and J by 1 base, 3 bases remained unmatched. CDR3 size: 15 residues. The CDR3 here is CAISPGTGSNQPQHF. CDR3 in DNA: TGTGCCATCAGTCCCGGGACAGGGAGCAATCAGCCCCAGCATTTT.

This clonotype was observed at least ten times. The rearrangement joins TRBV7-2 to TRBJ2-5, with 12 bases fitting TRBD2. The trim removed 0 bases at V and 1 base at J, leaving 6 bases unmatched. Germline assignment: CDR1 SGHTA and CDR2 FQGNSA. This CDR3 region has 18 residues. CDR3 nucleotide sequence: TGTGCCAGCAGCTTAGCCCCGACTAGCGGGGGTTTCCAAGAGACCCAGTACTTC. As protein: CASSLAPTSGGFQETQYF.

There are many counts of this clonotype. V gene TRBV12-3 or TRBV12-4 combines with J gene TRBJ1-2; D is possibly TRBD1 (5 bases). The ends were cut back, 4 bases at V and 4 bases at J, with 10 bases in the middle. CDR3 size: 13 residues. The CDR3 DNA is TGTGCCAGCAGTTCCGGACACCTCTATGGCTACACCTTC. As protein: CASSSGHLYGYTF.

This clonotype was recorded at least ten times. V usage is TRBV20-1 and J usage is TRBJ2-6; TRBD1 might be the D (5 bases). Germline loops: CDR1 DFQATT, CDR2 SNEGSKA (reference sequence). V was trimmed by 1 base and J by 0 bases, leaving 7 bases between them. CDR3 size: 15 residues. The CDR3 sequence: CSARGDSSGANVLTF. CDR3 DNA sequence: TGCAGTGCTAGAGGCGACAGCTCTGGGGCCAACGTCCTGACTTTC.

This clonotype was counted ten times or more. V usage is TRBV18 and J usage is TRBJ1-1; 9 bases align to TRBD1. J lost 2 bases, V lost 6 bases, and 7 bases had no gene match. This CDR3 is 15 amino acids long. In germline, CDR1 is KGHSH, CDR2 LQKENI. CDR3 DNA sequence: TGTGCCAGCTCCCGCGACAGGGGGTTAAACACTGAAGCTTTCTTT. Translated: CASSRDRGLNTEAFF.